This is a list of T cell receptor beta chains from one sample in a study of cytomegalovirus exposure and HLA in healthy donors. Clones were sequenced by immunoSEQ multiplex PCR, and TCRdb holds only the in-frame ones, with some missing. The sample includes more than 85,000 clones, approximately 70% of them seen just once. The sequenced material came from PBMCs. These receptors originate from a woman aged 18-35 years in good health and CMV-seropositive. Both conserved end residues are part of each CDR3. D genes are given only for firm matches. Clone size appears in some rows only: once, few, many, or a class for an expanded clone.

D	V	J	size	DNA	CDR3
TRBD2	TRBV7-2	TRBJ2-5	NA	TGTGCCAGCAGCTCAGGACTAGCGGGAGAACAAGAGACCCAGTACTTC	CASSSGLAGEQETQYF
NA	TRBV4-2	TRBJ2-1	once	TGTGCCAGCAGCCTGGGTACTAGCCCTTATAATGAGCAGTTCTTC	CASSLGTSPYNEQFF
NA	TRBV2	TRBJ2-1	NA	TGTGCCAGCAGCGCCATAGGGGTGGGGGCTTACAATGAGCAGTTCTTC	CASSAIGVGAYNEQFF
TRBD1	TRBV9	TRBJ2-4	NA	TGTGCCAGCAATATCAGGGGGCTCGGAGCCAAAAACATTCAGTACTTC	CASNIRGLGAKNIQYF
TRBD2	TRBV27	TRBJ2-3	NA	TGTGCCAGCAGCAAGGGGACTAGCGGGAGGAGCACAGATACGCAGTATTTT	CASSKGTSGRSTDTQYF
NA	TRBV7-9	TRBJ2-1	NA	TGTGCCAGCAGCTTATTTCGTGTCTCCTACAATGAGCAGTTCTTC	CASSLFRVSYNEQFF
TRBD2	TRBV5-1	TRBJ2-7	NA	TGCGCCAGCAGCTACCAAGCGGGAGGGAATGTATGGTCCTACGAGCAGTACTTC	CASSYQAGGNVWSYEQYF
TRBD1	TRBV4-1	TRBJ2-5	NA	TGCGCCAGCAGCCAGGTACAACAGGGGACCCAAGAGACCCAGTACTTC	CASSQVQQGTQETQYF
NA	TRBV6-4	TRBJ2-1	NA	TGTGCCAGCAGTGACGGCATGGAGCAGTTCTTC	CASSDGMEQFF
NA	TRBV7-2	TRBJ1-2	NA	TGTGCCAGCACGAAACTAGGCAGGAGGGCTAACTATGGCTACACCTTC	CASTKLGRRANYGYTF
NA	TRBV11-2	TRBJ1-1	NA	TGTGCCAGCAGCCTATATAATACTGAAGCTTTCTTT	CASSLYNTEAFF
TRBD1	TRBV27	TRBJ2-7	NA	TGTGCCAGCAGGAAACAGGGGATCGGCGAGCAGTACTTC	CASRKQGIGEQYF
NA	TRBV13	TRBJ2-2	once	TGTGCCAGCAGCTTACGGGGGGCTGGCACCGGGGAGCTGTTTTTT	CASSLRGAGTGELFF
NA	TRBV5-1	TRBJ2-3	NA	TGCGCCAGCAGCTTGGTTCCCAGAAGCACAGATACGCAGTATTTT	CASSLVPRSTDTQYF
TRBD1	TRBV7-9	TRBJ1-2	NA	TGTGCCAGCAGCTCCCCGGGACAGGGGAACTATGGCTACACCTTC	CASSSPGQGNYGYTF